This T cell receptor beta chain was captured by sequencing in a study of blood T cell repertoires in COVID-19. Across the whole study: The United States, Italy and Spain were the sources of the acute and convalescent COVID-19 samples.

Original processing notes: Nucleated cell counts were estimated from reference gene primer amplification. This table comes from immunoSEQ multiplex PCR, and its TCRdb copy is limited to in-frame clones, with some not included. V and J calls plus clone size are reproduced from that table; the DNA served to infer D and trimming. The table lists around 300,000 clones, around 90% of them singletons, with under 1.1% in the top ten. The receptor comes from a woman aged 40 to 49 with COVID-19, enrolled during active disease. The sample comprised peripheral blood.

This chain's CDR3 is CAISESENSPLHF. As DNA, the CDR3 is TGTGCCATCAGTGAGTCTGAGAATTCACCCCTCCACTTT. This chain connects TRBV10-3 to TRBJ1-6; no clear D. The CDR3 totals 13 residues. V lost 0 bases to trimming and J lost 7 bases, with 4 bases between them. Per germline, CDR1 ENHRY and CDR2 SYGVKD.